This T cell receptor (beta chain) was sequenced for a study of blood T cell repertoires in COVID-19. The ends lost 2 bases at V and 8 bases at J; junction bases unmatched: 1. Germline V gene lookup returns CDR1 MNHEY and CDR2 SVGAGI. The CDR3 is 13 amino acids. The authors' processing: Quantification of nucleated cells was approximated via reference gene primer amplification. Produced via immunoSEQ multiplex PCR; TCRdb's table is partial and in-frame only. Clonal size and the V and J genes are those of that table, whereas D and trimming came from the DNA. The sample lists around 260,000 clones, 85% to 90% seen once, with 0.7% to 0.9% in the top ten.

This sequence joins TRBV6-5 and TRBJ1-3; 9 nucleotides agree with TRBD1. The sequencing sample was made of peripheral blood. The TCR comes from a man aged 25-40 years with acute or convalescent COVID-19. The CDR3 DNA sequence: TGTGCCAGCAGTTACGACAGGGGGGACACCATATATTTT. As protein: CASSYDRGDTIYF.